The 4 T cell receptor beta chains listed next were all sequenced from one sample in a study of T cells after somatic rescue of genetic block. Profiled with immunoSEQ multiplex PCR; TCRdb holds only in-frame clones, not every one. The data show approximately 16,000 clones, approximately 70% seen once. The sample taken for sequencing was peripheral blood mononuclear cells (PBMCs). The receptor source for this set is a man aged 18 to 29.

This clone has a single count. This rearrangement joins TRBV6-5 to TRBJ1-5, with TRBD1 identical over 7 bases. The CDR3 has 14 amino acids. CDR1 and CDR2 from the germline V gene are MNHEY and SVGAGI. V shed 6 bases, J shed 3 bases, and the junction held 5 bases outside the gene matches. The CDR3 DNA is TGTGCCAGCAGCAGACAGGGTAACAATCAGCCCCAGCATTTT. It specifies CASSRQGNNQPQHF.

The V gene is TRBV19, the J gene TRBJ2-1; 8 bases fit TRBD1. CDR3 length equals 16 residues. Germline lookup yields CDR1 LNHDA and CDR2 SQIVND (reference sequence). Trimming removed 2 bases from V and 0 bases from J; junction bases left unmatched: 3. CDR3 region: CASSIRTGPSYNEQFF. The CDR3 DNA sequence: TGTGCCAGTAGTATACGGACAGGGCCCTCCTACAATGAGCAGTTCTTC.

The rearrangement joins TRBV10-3 to TRBJ1-5, with unresolved D. Germline assignment: CDR1 ENHRY and CDR2 SYGVKD. The germline V and J ends were trimmed by 3 bases and 0 bases, with 9 bases remaining between them. This CDR3 is built from 15 residues. The DNA of the CDR3 is TGTGCCATCAGTGACTCAGGATATAGCAATCAGCCCCAGCATTTT. Translating gives CAISDSGYSNQPQHF.

For this clone: This specimen includes other DNA sequences encoding the same CDR3. This chain links TRBV27 with TRBJ1-5; no definite D call. Trimming cost V 0 bases and J 7 bases, with 7 bases left between them. Germline values: CDR1 MNHEY, CDR2 SMNVEV (reference sequence). This CDR3 spans 13 amino acids. CDR3 nucleotides: TGTGCCAGCAGTTTATCACCCCACCAGCCCCAGCATTTT. This codes for CASSLSPHQPQHF.